A single sample is the source of the 9 T cell receptor beta chains below, sequenced in a study of T cells in Graves' hyperthyroidism and ophthalmopathy. TCR beta CDR3 sequences were amplified from RNA transcripts. The HTBI primer set served for first-round RT-PCR of the TCR CDR3. TCRdb itself ran the multiplex PCR reads through MiXCR, one entry per CDR3 protein. The repertoire holds roughly 290,000 distinct CDR3 sequences, with roughly an eighth as singletons. The specimen was blood. The receptors originated from a woman aged 35 to 49 with Graves' hyperthyroidism.

This clonotype showed up many times. The genes are TRBV6-1 and TRBJ1-3; D unclear. The CDR3 extends over 11 amino acids. V lost 10 bases, J lost 7 bases, and 11 bases lay in between. The V gene's germline CDR1 is MNHNS and CDR2 SASEGT. The CDR3, as DNA: TGTGCCACCGCTCGGCAGAACACCATATATTTT. Translating gives CATARQNTIYF.

This clonotype was recorded at least ten times. The chain joins TRBV20-1 to TRBJ2-7, with TRBD2 identical over 8 bases. This CDR3 region has 15 residues. The V gene end was trimmed by 0 bases and the J gene end by 5 bases; junction bases not matched to a gene: 9. The germline V gene encodes CDR1 DFQATT and CDR2 SNEGSKA (reference sequence). CDR3 region: CSARDDRTSSHEQYF. DNA for the CDR3: TGCAGTGCTAGAGATGACCGGACTAGCTCTCACGAGCAGTACTTC.

This clonotype was seen repeatedly, ten times or more. The J gene is TRBJ1-1, the V gene TRBV6-1; 9 nucleotides match TRBD1. The germline V gene encodes CDR1 MNHNS and CDR2 SASEGT. The CDR3 is 15 residues long. V was pared by 3 bases and J by 3 bases, with 5 bases of the junction left unmatched. This CDR3 is CASSDSTGGYTEAFF. The CDR3 nucleotides are TGTGCCAGCAGTGATTCCACAGGGGGCTACACTGAAGCTTTCTTT.

This clonotype was seen repeatedly, ten times or more. The CDR3 here is CASSRSGGETQYF. CDR3 coding DNA: TGTGCCAGCAGTCGTTCAGGGGGAGAGACCCAGTACTTC. The V call is TRBV28, the J call TRBJ2-5; 7 bases are a match to TRBD1. The CDR3 has 13 residues. CDR1 and CDR2 from the germline V gene are MDHEN and SYDVKM. Trimming at V came to 5 bases and at J to 4 bases, leaving 4 bases not matched to a gene.

Remarks on this clonotype: A junction boundary mismatches the germline segment, possibly from a read error. The chain carries TRBV12-3 or TRBV12-4 and TRBJ2-7; TRBD2 is a possible D gene (6 bases). The length of the CDR3 is 14 residues. CDR3 DNA sequence: TGTGCCAGCGGTTTAGAAGGGACTCACGACGAGCAGTACTTC. Its translation is CASGLEGTHDEQYF.

This clonotype was observed a single time. The chain recombines TRBV30 with TRBJ1-5; D gene uncertain. The CDR3 runs to 13 residues. Germline assignment: CDR1 GTSNPN and CDR2 SVGIG (reference sequence). With 0 bases removed from V and 4 bases from J, the gap between germline ends came to 7 bases. In DNA, the CDR3 is TGTGCCTGGAGTGTAAGACGGAATCAGCCCCAGCATTTT. It yields the protein CAWSVRRNQPQHF.

For this clonotype: Being one base from a much bigger clone, this may be a read error. The chain recombines TRBV20-1 with TRBJ2-1; TRBD2 aligns across 10 bases. The CDR3 has 16 amino acids. The trim removed 1 base at V and 8 bases at J, leaving 11 bases unmatched. CDR1 is DFQATT and CDR2 is SNEGSKA in the germline V gene (reference sequence). This chain's CDR3 is CSARALESGRGHEQFF. Written as DNA, the CDR3 is TGCAGTGCTAGAGCCCTGGAGAGCGGGAGGGGTCATGAGCAGTTCTTC.

This clonotype has a count of ten or more. The J gene is TRBJ2-1, the V gene TRBV24-1; D gene ambiguous. Germline V gives CDR1 KGHDR, CDR2 SFDVKD. V lost 5 bases and J lost 8, with 12 bases in between. This CDR3 region has 13 residues. The CDR3 coding sequence is TGTGCCACCAGTGTTCGTCTCGACGATGAGCAGTTCTTC. This sequence encodes CATSVRLDDEQFF.

This clonotype has ten or more counts. This rearrangement joins TRBV19 to TRBJ1-4; the D gene is possibly TRBD1 (6 bases). Trimming shortened V by 9 bases and J by 0 bases, and 17 bases separated the two germline ends. The CDR3 contains 16 residues. CDR1 is LNHDA, CDR2 SQIVND, per germline (reference sequence). CDR3 DNA: TGTGCCAGCTCGCCGACAGGCCTTGCAACTAATGAAAAACTGTTTTTT. Its protein product is CASSPTGLATNEKLFF.